This T cell receptor (beta chain) stems from a study of T cells after yellow fever vaccination. This clonotype was seen a handful of times. Its antigen is still unknown. V shed 6 bases and J shed 2 bases, with 11 bases lying between them. CDR3 length equals 13 residues. CDR1 and CDR2 (germline): DFQATT, SNEGSKA (reference sequence). The 5'RACE template-switching step produced TCR cDNA and added a universal primer site and UMIs. TCRdb redid the calling of the 5' RACE reads with MiXCR, one entry per CDR3 protein. The data show a few hundred thousand distinct CDR3 sequences, approximately 4% seen once. Overall study findings and caveats: Clones that expanded after primary vaccination mostly reappeared after the booster (around 96% CD4, 88% CD8). Abundant clonotypes from the bulk population could get into FACS-sorted repertoires as contaminants.

This specimen consisted of PBMCs, obtained 5 days after the yellow fever booster vaccination. The TCR sequence derives from a young man who received the YFV17D yellow fever vaccine. The chain recombines TRBV20-1 with TRBJ1-5, with no clear D. CDR3 region: CSAGLGGNQPQHF. The DNA of the CDR3 is TGCAGTGCCGGCCTGGGAGGCAATCAGCCCCAGCATTTT.